The 19 T cell receptor beta chains presented below share a single source sample, sequenced in a study of tumor-infiltrating lymphocytes in primary liver carcinoma. A primer matching the constant region was used to make TCR beta cDNA from approximately 500 ng of total RNA. TCR beta libraries came from three nested multiplex PCR rounds using slightly modified ARM-PCR. The first two PCR rounds, roughly 11 cycles each, used TRBV1-TRBV30 forward primers and a C-beta reverse primer. From the multiplex PCR reads, TCRdb called clonotypes with MiXCR, one entry per CDR3 protein. The data contain about 120,000 distinct CDR3 sequences, about 59% of them singletons. Investigators took RNA and DNA out together from approximately 22-30 mg of unsorted bulk tissue. The sequenced sample was liver tumor tissue from sampling region 1. Subset in this sample: tumor region T1, superior pole. These receptor sequences come from a woman in her fifties or sixties with primary liver carcinoma and hepatitis B virus infection.

Turning to this clonotype: This sequence may be a read error, since a much larger clone differs from it by one base. The chain couples TRBV6-5 to TRBJ2-7, with TRBD2 as a possible D gene (5 bases). Trimming removed 8 bases from V and 4 bases from J, with 12 bases in between. This CDR3 has 12 residues. Germline V gives CDR1 MNHEY, CDR2 SVGAGI. The DNA for the CDR3 is TGTGCCAGCCCGAATCCGGGATACGAGCAGTACTTC. This encodes CASPNPGYEQYF.

For this clonotype: At one of its ends the junction is not consistent with the germline gene, which may arise from a read error. This chain connects TRBV11-2 to TRBJ2-1; no clear D. The CDR3 extends over 13 amino acids. Germline V gives CDR1 SGHAT, CDR2 FQNNGV. The CDR3 coding sequence is TGTACCAGCAGCCTGGGAAACTACAATGAGCAGTTCTTC. Translating it yields CTSSLGNYNEQFF.

This clonotype showed up just once. The chain carries TRBV28 and TRBJ1-6; 10 nucleotides align to TRBD1. The ends lost 5 bases at V and 8 bases at J; junction bases unmatched: 6. Germline values: CDR1 MDHEN, CDR2 SYDVKM. The CDR3 runs 15 residues. The CDR3 region is CASSTRQGAYSPLHF. CDR3 DNA sequence: TGTGCCAGCAGTACCAGACAGGGGGCCTATTCACCCCTCCACTTT.

This chain joins TRBV28 and TRBJ2-2; 7 nucleotides agree with TRBD1. The CDR3 length is 15 residues. From germline, CDR1 is MDHEN and CDR2 SYDVKM. With V trimmed by 5 bases and J by 4 bases, 7 bases remained unmatched. The CDR3 nucleotides are TGTGCCAGCAGTCCCATAGACAGGGCCACCGGGGAGCTGTTTTTT. Translation: CASSPIDRATGELFF.

This clonotype showed up just once. A much bigger clone sits one base away, suggesting this may be a read error. The conserved phenylalanine or tryptophan normally closing the CDR3 is absent here, so this likely arose from a read error. The genes are TRBV12-3 or TRBV12-4 and TRBJ1-2, with D possibly matching TRBD1 (6 bases). The germline V and J ends were trimmed by 1 base and 8 bases, with 11 bases remaining between them. The CDR3 sequence is 13 residues long. This CDR3 reads CASSLVQGNGYTL. Written as DNA, the CDR3 is TGTGCCAGCAGTTTAGTCCAGGGGAACGGCTACACCCTC.

Regarding this clonotype: At one of its ends the junction is not consistent with the germline gene, which may arise from a read error. The chain recombines TRBV6-5 with TRBJ2-5, with a tentative D call TRBD2 (5 bases). This CDR3 has 14 residues. The germline V gene has CDR1 MNHEY and CDR2 SVGAGI. DNA for the CDR3: TGTGACAGCATGGATACTAGACGTCAAGAGACCCAGTACTTC. Protein product: CDSMDTRRQETQYF.

This clonotype was counted between two and nine times. The genes are TRBV6-2 or TRBV6-3 and TRBJ2-7; D is possibly TRBD1 (5 bases). V was cut by 5 bases and J by 2 bases, with 13 bases left in between. The CDR3 is made up of 14 amino acids. Germline values: CDR1 MNHEY, CDR2 SVGEGT. The CDR3 protein is CASSRRGTAYEQYF. The CDR3 coding sequence is TGTGCCAGCAGTAGAAGGGGCACAGCCTACGAGCAGTACTTC.

The count of this clonotype is one. A much larger clone differs from this one at a single base, so this may be a read error. The chain has TRBV12-3 or TRBV12-4 and TRBJ2-7; maybe TRBD2 (6 bases). The CDR3 is made up of 15 amino acids. The CDR3 nucleotides read TGTGCCAGCAGTCGGGGGAGGAGGGCGTCCTCCGAGCAGTACTTC. This gives the protein CASSRGRRASSEQYF.

This clonotype was detected a few times. This chain uses TRBV5-1 with TRBJ2-5; 10 nucleotides match TRBD2. V lost 0 bases, J lost 2 bases, and 4 bases stayed unmatched. The V gene's germline CDR1 is SGHRS and CDR2 YFSETQ. CDR3 length: 16 amino acids. This CDR3 is CASSLVGTSAQETQYF. The CDR3 DNA reads as TGCGCCAGCAGCTTGGTTGGGACTAGCGCGCAAGAGACCCAGTACTTC.

The table lists this clonotype with many counts. The CDR3 bases are TGTGCCAGCAGCCCGTCGGTCTATGGCTACACCTTC. Its protein product is CASSPSVYGYTF. The chain combines TRBV14 with TRBJ1-2, with D hard to call. CDR1 is SGHDN and CDR2 is FVKESK in the germline V gene. The CDR3 totals 12 residues. Trimming stripped 4 bases from V and 4 bases from J, with 7 bases between.

The rearrangement links TRBV7-3 to TRBJ2-1; 11 bases align to TRBD2. CDR3 length: 16 amino acids. V gave up 2 bases and J gave up 8 bases; unmatched junction bases: 8. From germline, CDR1 is SGHTA and CDR2 FQGTGA. The CDR3 nucleotides read TGTGCCAGCAGCTTAGGTGCTAGCGGGAGGTTAGATGAGCAGTTCTTC. As protein: CASSLGASGRLDEQFF.

Comments on this clonotype: Likely a read error: the CDR3 ends without its conserved phenylalanine or tryptophan. No DNA is shown, since the ends of the CDR3 on it are uncertain; the CDR3 is the one TCRdb lists. V is TRBV5-1 and J is TRBJ1-2; the table assigns TRBD1, which was not confirmed against the DNA. CDR1 is SGHRS and CDR2 is YFSETQ in the germline V gene. The CDR3 is made up of 17 amino acids, end residues included. The CDR3 sequence: CASSLGLRDRGSYGYTL.

This clonotype was found many times. Here the CDR3 reads CASGGGRHSRGYTF. In nucleotides, the CDR3 is TGTGCCAGCGGCGGTGGCCGGCATAGTCGTGGCTACACCTTC. The chain joins TRBV28 to TRBJ1-2; D unresolved. The CDR3 contains 14 residues. From germline, CDR1 is MDHEN and CDR2 SYDVKM. With 8 bases removed from V and 7 bases from J, the gap between germline ends came to 20 bases.

As for this clonotype: One junction end disagrees with the germline gene, perhaps due to a read error. The chain links TRBV11-3 to TRBJ2-1; D unresolved. From germline, CDR1 is SGHNT and CDR2 YENEEA. This CDR3 has 15 residues. CDR3 region: CASSLATVGYNEQFF. The CDR3 coding sequence is TGTGCTAGCAGCTTAGCAACAGTTGGCTACAATGAGCAGTTCTTC.

This clonotype was found a few times. A much larger clone is a single base away; this may be a read error. The chain recombines TRBV12-3 or TRBV12-4 with TRBJ1-2; D call uncertain. V was pared by 1 base and J by 7 bases, with 7 bases between. The CDR3 has 12 amino acids. The CDR3 here is CASSLESTGYTF. For the CDR3, the DNA is TGTGCCAGCAGTTTAGAGAGTACTGGCTACACCTTC.

A note on this clonotype: A read error may explain this, as a much larger clone is one base away. The V gene is TRBV28, the J gene TRBJ2-7; 7 bases align to TRBD2. Unmatched junction bases numbered 16, after V lost 6 bases and J lost 5 bases. This CDR3 has 16 amino acids. Per germline, CDR1 MDHEN and CDR2 SYDVKM. This chain's CDR3 is CASSPLGGRGQHEQYF. For the CDR3, the DNA is TGTGCCAGCAGCCCCCTCGGGGGGAGGGGTCAACACGAGCAGTACTTC.

In regard to this clonotype: No conserved phenylalanine or tryptophan is present at the end of the CDR3, so a read error is the likely explanation. This chain joins TRBV29-1 and TRBJ2-7, with TRBD1 matching 7 bases. The V segment lost 7 bases and the J segment 2 bases; nucleotides outside the gene matches: 5. Germline V gene lookup returns CDR1 SQVTM and CDR2 ANQGSEA. The CDR3 has 12 residues. CDR3 protein: CSARTGTYEQYL. CDR3 sequence (DNA): TGCAGCGCCAGGACAGGTACCTACGAGCAGTACTTA.

Comment on this clonotype: Possible read error: a much larger clone is one base away. The chain combines TRBV6-5 with TRBJ1-5; TRBD1 matches 8 bases. The CDR3 loop spans 15 amino acids. The germline V gene encodes CDR1 MNHEY and CDR2 SVGAGI. The CDR3 DNA sequence: TGTGCCAGCAGTTACTCGCAGGGGGCCAATAAGCCCCAGCATTTT. This encodes CASSYSQGANKPQHF.

This clonotype came up once. The chain joins TRBV11-2 to TRBJ1-6; 8 nucleotides line up with TRBD1. CDR1 and CDR2 (germline): SGHAT, FQNNGV. The CDR3 runs 14 residues. This CDR3 is CTSNPDRGGSPLHF. CDR3 nucleotides: TGTACTAGCAACCCTGACAGGGGAGGCTCACCCCTCCACTTT. Full variable domain (missing parts from reference TRBV11-2 and TRBJ1-6): EAGVAQSPRYKIIEKRQSVAFWCNPISGHATLYWYQQILGQGPKLLIQFQNNGVVDDSQLPKDRFSAERLKGVDSTLKIQPAKLEDSAVYLCTSNPDRGGSPLHFGNGTRLTVT.